This T cell receptor beta chain was sequenced for a study of T cell responses to AZD1222 COVID-19 vaccine. Regarding the study as a whole: Among vaccine-associated CD4 TCRs, coverage spanned spike, with dominance at 160-218 and 743-854.

About this clone: Its antigen is undetermined.

The V and J ends lost 6 bases and 3 bases respectively, with 17 bases between them. This CDR3 spans 15 amino acids. The germline V gene has CDR1 SEHNR and CDR2 FQNEAQ (reference sequence). The table came from immunoSEQ multiplex PCR; TCRdb's copy has only in-frame clones and leaves some out. Among around 120,000 clones, roughly 91% were seen once, and the ten largest hold around 1.2%. The starting material was peripheral blood, obtained on day 0 of AZD1222 vaccination. This receptor was taken from an adult in good health. The V call is TRBV7-9, the J call TRBJ1-1, with D perhaps matching TRBD1 (5 bases). CDR3: CASSSGRGGDTEAFF. DNA of the CDR3: TGTGCCAGCAGTTCCGGGAGGGGTGGTGACACTGAAGCTTTCTTT.